This T cell receptor beta chain was observed in a study of T-cell memory formation after mild COVID-19. Study findings and constraints: Pre-infection memory held some responding clones, suggesting pre-existing cross-reactive T cells responded. Contracting CD8+ clones were enriched in EMRA, CD4+ mainly in CM and EM.

The CDR3 runs 15 residues. Unmatched junction bases numbered 7, after V lost 3 bases and J lost 5 bases. CDR1 and CDR2 (germline): SGHRS, YFSETQ. In TCRdb, the 5' RACE reads were re-called with MiXCR into one record per CDR3 protein. In the table there are approximately 300,000 distinct CDR3 sequences, under 8.5% of which are singletons. This clonotype was recorded many times. The antigen remains undetermined. This TCR was recovered from a man aged 18 to 29 who had mild COVID-19 (a few samples of this study predate the infection). Cell type and time point are not known. The chain uses TRBV5-1 and TRBJ2-2, with 7 bases lining up with TRBD1. Material: PBMCs or a T cell subset sorted from them (not recorded which). This CDR3 reads CASSWRQGVTGELFF. Written as DNA, the CDR3 is TGCGCCAGCAGCTGGAGGCAGGGGGTAACCGGGGAGCTGTTTTTT. Together with reference TRBV5-1 and TRBJ2-2, the CDR3 gives the full variable domain: KAGVTQTPRYLIKTRGQQVTLSCSPISGHRSVSWYQQTPGQGLQFLFEYFSETQRNKGNFPGRFSGRQFSNSRSEMNVSTLELGDSALYLCASSWRQGVTGELFFGEGSRLTVL.